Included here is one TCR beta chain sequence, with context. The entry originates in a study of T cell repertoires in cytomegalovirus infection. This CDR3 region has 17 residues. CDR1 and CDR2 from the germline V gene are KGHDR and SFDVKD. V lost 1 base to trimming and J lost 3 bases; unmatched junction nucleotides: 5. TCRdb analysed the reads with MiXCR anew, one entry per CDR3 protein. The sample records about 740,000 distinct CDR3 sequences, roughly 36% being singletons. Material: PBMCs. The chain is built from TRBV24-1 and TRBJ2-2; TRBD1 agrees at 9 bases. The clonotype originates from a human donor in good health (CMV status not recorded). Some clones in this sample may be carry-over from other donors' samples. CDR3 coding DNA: TGTGCCACCAGTGATTTTGACAGGGGGATACACACCGGGGAGCTGTTTTTT. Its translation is CATSDFDRGIHTGELFF.